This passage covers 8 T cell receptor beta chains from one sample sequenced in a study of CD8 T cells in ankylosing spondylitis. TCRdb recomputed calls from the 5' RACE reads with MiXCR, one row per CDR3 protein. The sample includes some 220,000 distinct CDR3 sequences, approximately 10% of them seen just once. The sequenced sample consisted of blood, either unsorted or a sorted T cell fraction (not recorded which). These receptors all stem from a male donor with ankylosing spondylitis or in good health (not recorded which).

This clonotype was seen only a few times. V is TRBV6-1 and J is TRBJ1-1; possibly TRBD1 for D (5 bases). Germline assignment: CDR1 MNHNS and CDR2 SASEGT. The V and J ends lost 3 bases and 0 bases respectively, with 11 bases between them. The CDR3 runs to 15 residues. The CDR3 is CASSDRRGLNTEAFF. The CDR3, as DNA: TGTGCCAGCAGTGACCGACGGGGGTTGAACACTGAAGCTTTCTTT.

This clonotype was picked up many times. CDR3 residues: CSAWGQDNYGYTF. The CDR3 region has the DNA TGCAGCGCCTGGGGACAGGATAACTATGGCTACACCTTC. The chain combines TRBV29-1 with TRBJ1-2, with 8 bases fitting TRBD1. The CDR3 covers 13 residues. With 7 bases clipped from V and 1 base from J, the junction kept 5 bases outside the gene matches. Germline-derived CDR1 and CDR2 are SQVTM and ANQGSEA.

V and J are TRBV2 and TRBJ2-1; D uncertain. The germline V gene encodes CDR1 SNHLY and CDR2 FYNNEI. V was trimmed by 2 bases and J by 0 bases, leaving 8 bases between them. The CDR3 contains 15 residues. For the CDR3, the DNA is TGTGCCAGCAGTGAACAGCCGTTCTCCTACAATGAGCAGTTCTTC. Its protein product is CASSEQPFSYNEQFF.

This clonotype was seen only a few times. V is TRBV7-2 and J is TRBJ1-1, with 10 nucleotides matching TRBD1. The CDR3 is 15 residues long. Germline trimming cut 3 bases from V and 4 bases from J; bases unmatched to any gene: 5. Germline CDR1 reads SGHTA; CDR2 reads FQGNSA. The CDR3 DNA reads TGTGCCAGCAGCTTTCGACAGGGGGCTAGCACTGAAGCTTTCTTT. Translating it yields CASSFRQGASTEAFF.

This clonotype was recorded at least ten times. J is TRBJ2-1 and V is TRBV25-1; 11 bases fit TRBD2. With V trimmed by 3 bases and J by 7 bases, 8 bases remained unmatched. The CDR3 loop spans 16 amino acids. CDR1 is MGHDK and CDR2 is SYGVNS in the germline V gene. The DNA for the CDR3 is TGTGCCAGCAGTGACATCCGTAGCGGGAGGGGGAATGAGCAGTTCTTC. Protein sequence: CASSDIRSGRGNEQFF.

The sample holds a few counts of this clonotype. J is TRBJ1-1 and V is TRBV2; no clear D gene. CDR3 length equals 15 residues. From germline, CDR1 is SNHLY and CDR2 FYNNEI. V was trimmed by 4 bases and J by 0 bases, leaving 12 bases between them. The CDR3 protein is CASSVARTLNTEAFF. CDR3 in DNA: TGTGCCAGCAGTGTTGCCAGGACGTTGAACACTGAAGCTTTCTTT. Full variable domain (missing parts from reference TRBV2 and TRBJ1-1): EPEVTQTPSHQVTQMGQEVILRCVPISNHLYFYWYRQILGQKVEFLVSFYNNEISEKSEIFDDQFSVERPDGSNFTLKIRSTKLEDSAMYFCASSVARTLNTEAFFGQGTRLTVV.

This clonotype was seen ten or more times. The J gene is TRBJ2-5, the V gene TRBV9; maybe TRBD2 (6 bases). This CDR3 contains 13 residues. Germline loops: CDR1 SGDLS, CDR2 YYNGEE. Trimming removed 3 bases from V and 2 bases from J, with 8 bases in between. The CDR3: CASSGGLQETQYF. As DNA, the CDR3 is TGTGCCAGCAGCGGGGGACTTCAAGAGACCCAGTACTTC. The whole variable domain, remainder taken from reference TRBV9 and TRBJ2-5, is DSGVTQTPKHLITATGQRVTLRCSPRSGDLSVYWYQQSLDQGLQFLIQYYNGEERAKGNILERFSAQQFPDLHSELNLSSLELGDSALYFCASSGGLQETQYFGPGTRLLVL.

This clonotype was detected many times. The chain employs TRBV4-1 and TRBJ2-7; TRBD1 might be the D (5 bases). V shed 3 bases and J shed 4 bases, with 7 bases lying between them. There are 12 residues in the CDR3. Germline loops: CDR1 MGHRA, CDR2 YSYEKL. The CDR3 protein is CASSHQGYEQYF. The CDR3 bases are TGCGCCAGCAGCCATCAGGGTTACGAGCAGTACTTC.